One sample yielded the 16 T cell receptor beta chains listed below, sequenced in a study of blood T cell repertoires in COVID-19. The table came from immunoSEQ multiplex PCR; TCRdb's copy has only in-frame clones and leaves some out. The sample holds a few hundred thousand clones, 70% to 90% seen once. Sequenced: PBMCs or T cells enriched from blood (not recorded which). Every receptor here comes from a man aged 30-40 years who had recovered from COVID-19.

This sequence joins TRBV30 and TRBJ1-6; D call uncertain. Germline V gene sequence: CDR1 GTSNPN, CDR2 SVGIG (reference sequence). The CDR3 is 12 amino acids. V lost 2 bases, J lost 5 bases, and 4 bases lay in between. The CDR3 nucleotides are TGTGCCTGGAGTCCCAATAATTCACCCCTCCACTTT. Encoded protein: CAWSPNNSPLHF.

The rearrangement uses TRBV18 and TRBJ2-3; 8 bases match TRBD1. This CDR3 is built from 16 residues. After removal of 2 bases from V and 0 bases from J, the junction contained 4 bases not matched to a gene. CDR1 and CDR2 from the germline V gene are KGHSH and LQKENI. CDR3 amino acids: CASSPGQGPSTDTQYF. Written as DNA, the CDR3 is TGTGCCAGCTCACCAGGACAGGGACCGAGCACAGATACGCAGTATTTT.

The chain couples TRBV19 to TRBJ1-5; TRBD1 is a possible D gene (5 bases). There are 15 residues in the CDR3. With 3 bases removed from V and 4 bases from J, the gap between germline ends came to 13 bases. CDR1 is LNHDA and CDR2 is SQIVND in the germline V gene (reference sequence). CDR3 in DNA: TGTGCCAGTAGTATTTCTTGGGGGGGGAATCAGCCCCAGCATTTT. Amino acid sequence: CASSISWGGNQPQHF.

V gene TRBV5-6 combines with J gene TRBJ2-1; 9 bases line up with TRBD1. CDR1 is SGHDT, CDR2 YYEEEE, per germline. There are 14 residues in the CDR3. The V and J ends lost 6 bases and 9 bases, in that order; junction bases with no gene match: 10. Written as DNA, the CDR3 is TGTGCCAGCAACGACCGGGACAGGGAAGGTGAGCAGTTCTTC. It is translated as CASNDRDREGEQFF.

The chain links TRBV27 to TRBJ1-2; D is possibly TRBD1 (5 bases). The CDR3 is 16 residues long. The ends were cut back, 8 bases at V and 0 bases at J, with 19 bases in the middle. Germline CDR1 MNHEY, CDR2 SMNVEV (reference sequence). The DNA for the CDR3 is TGTGCCAGCCGGAAATGGGGCATGGGTGCTAACTATGGCTACACCTTC. This gives the protein CASRKWGMGANYGYTF.

The V gene is TRBV27, the J gene TRBJ2-1; 15 bases align to TRBD2. J was trimmed by 8 bases and V by 6 bases; bases with no gene match: 8. The CDR3 spans 16 residues. Looked up from germline, CDR1 is MNHEY and CDR2 is SMNVEV (reference sequence). CDR3 DNA sequence: TGTGCCAGCAGCATTAAGGGACTAGCGGGGGGCCATGAGCAGTTCTTC. This sequence encodes CASSIKGLAGGHEQFF.

This clone turned up a few times. The rearrangement joins TRBV7-2 to TRBJ1-2, with TRBD1 matching over 11 bases. Germline CDR1 SGHTA, CDR2 FQGNSA. CDR3 length equals 14 residues. The J segment lost 8 bases and the V segment lost 5 bases, leaving 7 bases of the junction unmatched. CDR3: CASSQGDRGTGYTF. DNA of the CDR3: TGTGCCAGCAGCCAGGGGGACAGGGGGACCGGCTACACCTTC.

This clone was counted ten times or more. In DNA form, the CDR3 reads TGTGCCAGCAGCTCCACTAGCCGACAGGGTAATGAAAAACTGTTTTTT. This codes for CASSSTSRQGNEKLFF. The chain combines TRBV7-2 with TRBJ1-4, with TRBD1 matching 7 bases. With 4 bases clipped from V and 4 bases from J, the junction kept 9 bases outside the gene matches. Germline CDR1 and CDR2: SGHTA and FQGNSA. The CDR3 sequence is 16 residues long.

The V and J genes are TRBV12-3 or TRBV12-4 and TRBJ1-2, with D unclear. The CDR3 loop spans 13 amino acids. The V end lost 6 bases, the J end lost 0 bases, and 8 bases lay between the germline ends. CDR3 loop: CASSQQTNYGYTF. In DNA form, the CDR3 reads TGTGCCAGCAGCCAACAGACTAACTATGGCTACACCTTC.

The chain is built from TRBV7-6 and TRBJ2-2; the match to TRBD1 covers 8 bases. CDR3 length: 18 residues. V shed 5 bases and J 6 bases; nucleotides not matched to a gene: 17. CDR1 is SGHVS and CDR2 is FNYEAQ in the germline V gene. The CDR3 here is CASSKNRGGQGVPGELFF. The CDR3 nucleotides are TGTGCCAGCAGCAAAAATAGGGGCGGACAGGGCGTACCCGGGGAGCTGTTTTTT.

The V gene is TRBV6-4, the J gene TRBJ2-3, with 9 bases matching TRBD2. Trimming took 8 bases from V and 4 from J; bases not matched to a gene: 7. Germline V lookup: CDR1 MRHNA, CDR2 SNTAGT. This CDR3 is built from 14 residues. CDR3 loop: CASSGLAGSDTQYF. DNA of the CDR3: TGTGCCAGCTCGGGACTAGCTGGCTCAGATACGCAGTATTTT.

The rearrangement uses TRBV14 and TRBJ1-1; 9 positions match TRBD1. The germline CDR1 and CDR2 sequences are SGHDN and FVKESK. J gave up 1 base and V 4 bases, and 4 bases lay outside the gene matches. This CDR3 has 15 residues. The CDR3 bases are TGTGCCAGCAGCCGATGGGACAGGGCGAACACTGAAGCTTTCTTT. It codes for CASSRWDRANTEAFF.

This chain links TRBV7-9 with TRBJ1-2; 8 nucleotides agree with TRBD1. CDR1 is SEHNR and CDR2 is FQNEAQ in the germline V gene (reference sequence). This CDR3 region has 14 residues. With 5 bases clipped from V and 4 bases from J, the junction kept 6 bases outside the gene matches. CDR3: CASSRKTGAYGYTF. The CDR3 coding sequence is TGTGCCAGCAGCCGCAAGACAGGGGCCTATGGCTACACCTTC.

In its sample, this clone was seen many times. The chain recombines TRBV27 with TRBJ1-6; a weak D match, TRBD1 (6 bases). Germline V lookup: CDR1 MNHEY, CDR2 SMNVEV (reference sequence). The CDR3 totals 14 residues. The V and J ends lost 7 bases and 7 bases respectively, with 14 bases between them. CDR3 nucleotides: TGTGCCAGCAATGTACAGGGTCCGAATTCACCCCTCCACTTT. It translates to CASNVQGPNSPLHF.

The chain employs TRBV19 and TRBJ1-5; D might be TRBD1 (6 bases). The CDR3 sequence is 12 residues long. Germline assignment: CDR1 LNHDA and CDR2 SQIVND (reference sequence). V was cut by 6 bases and J by 5 bases, with 8 bases left in between. The CDR3, as DNA: TGTGCCAGTAGCCGACAGGATCAGCCCCAGCATTTT. Translating it yields CASSRQDQPQHF.

The table lists this clone with a count of one. The rearrangement links TRBV18 to TRBJ1-6; weak D call: TRBD1 (5 bases). The germline CDR1 and CDR2 sequences are KGHSH and LQKENI. V lost 0 bases, J lost 6 bases, and 12 bases lay in between. CDR3 size: 16 residues. The CDR3 DNA sequence: TGTGCCAGCTCACCACCTAGGGGCACAGCTAATTCACCCCTCCACTTT. Protein: CASSPPRGTANSPLHF.